The present entry profiles one TCR beta chain with its context. Original analysis: From reference gene primer amplification, estimates of nucleated cell counts were derived. Profiling relied on immunoSEQ multiplex PCR, and the TCRdb table lists in-frame clones only, not all of them. The DNA was the basis for D and trimming; V, J and clone size are from that table. The sample shows fewer than 150,000 clones, roughly 80% of them seen only once. This entry is derived from a study of blood T cell repertoires in COVID-19. Study details: Whether acute or convalescent, the COVID-19 samples came from the United States, Italy and Spain.

Sequenced input: peripheral blood. The source is a man aged 60-69 years who had recovered from COVID-19.

CDR3 loop: CASSRDKETQYF. The CDR3 DNA is TGTGCCAGCAGCCGGGACAAAGAGACCCAGTACTTC. The chain has TRBV11-2 and TRBJ2-5; a weak D match, TRBD1 (6 bases). This CDR3 comprises 12 residues. Germline assignment: CDR1 SGHAT and CDR2 FQNNGV. Trimming removed 5 bases at V and 3 bases at J, with 7 bases between.